The 11 T cell receptor beta chains in this list originate from one sample, sequenced in a study of patients and donors after allogeneic stem cell transplantation. TCRdb independently ran MiXCR on the RT-PCR reads; one entry per CDR3 protein. The sample lists about 87,000 distinct CDR3 sequences; around 5% were seen once. Sequenced: blood, either unsorted or a sorted T cell fraction (not recorded which). The source of these receptors is a human donor who was either an allogeneic HSCT recipient or a stem cell or donor lymphocyte infusion donor (not recorded which). It is not recorded whose cells these are; they may come from a transplant donor.

At least ten counts were recorded for this clonotype. The V and J genes are TRBV7-9 and TRBJ1-4, with a possible D match to TRBD1 (5 bases). The CDR3 runs 17 residues. The V and J ends lost 4 bases and 7 bases respectively, with 22 bases between them. Germline lookup yields CDR1 SEHNR and CDR2 FQNEAQ (reference sequence). The CDR3 coding sequence is TGTGCCAGCAGCTACCAAATCACGGGGGGAAAGTCTGAAAAACTGTTTTTT. It yields the protein CASSYQITGGKSEKLFF.

This clonotype appeared many times. V usage is TRBV2 and J usage is TRBJ2-5; D is undetermined. Trimming left V 7 bases short and J 9 bases short, with 21 bases between. CDR1 is SNHLY, CDR2 FYNNEI, per germline. There are 14 residues in the CDR3. The CDR3 sequence: CASIPKDVTGAQYF. As DNA, the CDR3 is TGTGCCAGCATCCCCAAGGACGTCACTGGGGCCCAGTACTTC.

This clonotype was counted ten times or more. The chain is built from TRBV12-3 or TRBV12-4 and TRBJ1-5, with 7 bases fitting TRBD1. The CDR3 loop spans 15 amino acids. Trimming removed 5 bases from V and 0 bases from J; junction bases left unmatched: 4. The CDR3 reads CASSQGTASNQPQHF. Here the CDR3 DNA reads TGTGCCAGCAGTCAAGGGACAGCTAGCAATCAGCCCCAGCATTTT.

This clonotype showed up many times. V is TRBV20-1 and J is TRBJ2-5, with TRBD2 matching over 7 bases. CDR1 and CDR2 (germline): DFQATT, SNEGSKA (reference sequence). After removal of 4 bases from V and 5 bases from J, the junction contained 13 bases not matched to a gene. The CDR3 is 15 amino acids. CDR3 DNA: TGCAGTGCTACTGGCCGGGTCCACGGGAGGGAGACCCAGTACTTC. Its protein is CSATGRVHGRETQYF.

There are many counts of this clonotype. CDR3 nucleotides: TGTGCCAGCAGCCAAGACAGGGGAAGGGAGCAGTTCTTC. Translated, it gives CASSQDRGREQFF. The chain recombines TRBV14 with TRBJ2-1; a weak D match, TRBD1 (6 bases). Trimming took off 0 bases at V and 10 bases at J, with 10 bases between the two ends. Per the germline V gene, CDR1 is SGHDN and CDR2 is FVKESK. The CDR3 is 13 amino acids.

This clonotype occurred many times. The gene calls are TRBV29-1 and TRBJ2-5; tentative D call: TRBD2 (6 bases). The germline CDR1 and CDR2 sequences are SQVTM and ANQGSEA. The germline V and J ends were trimmed by 4 bases and 1 base, with 13 bases remaining between them. This CDR3 is 14 amino acids long. The chain's CDR3 is CSVGGAGLQETQYF. CDR3 DNA sequence: TGCAGCGTTGGGGGAGCGGGCCTCCAAGAGACCCAGTACTTC.

A remark on this clonotype: A single base separates this from a much larger clone, so it may be a read error. The genes are TRBV19 and TRBJ2-1; D is uncertain. CDR3 length: 18 amino acids. The germline V and J ends were trimmed by 2 bases and 8 bases, with 25 bases remaining between them. The germline CDR1 and CDR2 sequences are LNHDA and SQIVND (reference sequence). For the CDR3, the DNA is TGTGCCAGTAGTATACAAGGACCCAGCCGTAACGAGGTAGATGAGCAGTTCTTC. Its translation is CASSIQGPSRNEVDEQFF.

The sample holds many counts of this clonotype. The rearrangement uses TRBV7-8 and TRBJ1-5, with 10 nucleotides matching TRBD1. V shed 3 bases, J shed 5 bases, and the junction held 4 bases outside the gene matches. CDR3 length equals 15 residues. Germline values: CDR1 SGHVS, CDR2 FQNEAQ. The CDR3 DNA follows: TGTGCCAGCAGCTTCCGGACAGGGGGAGATCAGCCCCAGCATTTT. The encoded protein is CASSFRTGGDQPQHF.

This clonotype was seen at least ten times. The rearrangement uses TRBV7-9 and TRBJ1-1, with TRBD1 identical over 7 bases. V dropped 5 bases and J dropped 4; count of bases not matched to a gene: 4. Germline CDR1 reads SEHNR; CDR2 reads FQNEAQ (reference sequence). This CDR3 has 13 amino acids. CDR3 nucleotide sequence: TGTGCCAGCAGCATCGCAGGGGGCACTGAAGCTTTCTTT. Translating it yields CASSIAGGTEAFF.

In this sample, this clonotype turned up many times. The V call is TRBV12-3 or TRBV12-4, the J call TRBJ2-1; D remains ambiguous. This CDR3 has 13 residues. Trimming took off 7 bases at V and 5 bases at J, with 12 bases between the two ends. The CDR3 protein is CASTTGRHNEQFF. CDR3 nucleotide sequence: TGTGCCAGCACCACCGGGCGGCACAATGAGCAGTTCTTC.

This clonotype was counted many times. CDR3 sequence (DNA): TGTGCCAGCAGTGAAGGGAGATACTATGGCTACACCTTC. Protein: CASSEGRYYGYTF. The rearrangement links TRBV2 to TRBJ1-2; D unclear. The CDR3 spans 13 residues. Germline-derived CDR1 and CDR2 are SNHLY and FYNNEI. V was shortened by 1 base and J by 3 bases, with 6 bases between the two germline ends.